This T cell receptor beta chain came from a study of cytomegalovirus exposure and HLA in healthy donors. This CDR3 comprises 17 residues. V lost 3 bases to trimming and J lost 2 bases; unmatched junction nucleotides: 10. Germline V CDR1 and CDR2: MDHEN, SYDVKM. Method: immunoSEQ multiplex PCR; TCRdb's copy keeps in-frame clones and lacks some. The table shows about 74,000 clones, with roughly 94% occurring only once. Sequencing was performed on PBMCs. The receptor was derived from a young man in good health and CMV-seropositive. The chain couples TRBV28 to TRBJ2-3; 8 bases are shared with TRBD2. The CDR3 spells CASSLGFTSGPTDTQYF. In DNA form, the CDR3 reads TGTGCCAGCAGTTTGGGGTTTACTAGCGGACCCACAGATACGCAGTATTTT.